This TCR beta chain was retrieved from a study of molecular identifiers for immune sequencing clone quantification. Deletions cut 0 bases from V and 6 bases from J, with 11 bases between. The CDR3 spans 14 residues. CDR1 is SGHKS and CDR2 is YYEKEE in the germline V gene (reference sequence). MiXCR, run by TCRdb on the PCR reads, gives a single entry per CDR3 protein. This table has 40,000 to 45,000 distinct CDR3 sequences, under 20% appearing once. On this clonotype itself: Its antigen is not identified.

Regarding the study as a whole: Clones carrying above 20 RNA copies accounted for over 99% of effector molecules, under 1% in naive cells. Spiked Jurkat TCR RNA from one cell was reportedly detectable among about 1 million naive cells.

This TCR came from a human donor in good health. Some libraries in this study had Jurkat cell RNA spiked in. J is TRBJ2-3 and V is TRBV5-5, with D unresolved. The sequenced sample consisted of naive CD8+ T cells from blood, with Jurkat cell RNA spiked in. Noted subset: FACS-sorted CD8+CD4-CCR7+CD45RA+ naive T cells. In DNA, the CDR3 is TGTGCCAGCAGCTTGGAAACCCGTCGGGATACGCAGTATTTT. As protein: CASSLETRRDTQYF.